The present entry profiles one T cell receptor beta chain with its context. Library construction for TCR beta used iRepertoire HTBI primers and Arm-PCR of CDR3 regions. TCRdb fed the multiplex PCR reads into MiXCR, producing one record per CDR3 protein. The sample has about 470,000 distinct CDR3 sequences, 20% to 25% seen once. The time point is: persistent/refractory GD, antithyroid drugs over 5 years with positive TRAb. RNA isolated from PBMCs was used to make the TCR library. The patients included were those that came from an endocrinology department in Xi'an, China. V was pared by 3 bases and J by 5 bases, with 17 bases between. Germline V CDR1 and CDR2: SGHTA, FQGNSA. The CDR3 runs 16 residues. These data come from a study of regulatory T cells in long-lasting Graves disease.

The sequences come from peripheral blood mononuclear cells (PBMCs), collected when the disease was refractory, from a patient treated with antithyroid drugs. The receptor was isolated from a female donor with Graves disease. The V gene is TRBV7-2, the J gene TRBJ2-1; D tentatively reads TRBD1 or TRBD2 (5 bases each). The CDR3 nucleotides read TGTGCCAGCAGCTTTAGGGGACCCCCGGACCACAATGAGCAGTTCTTC. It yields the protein CASSFRGPPDHNEQFF.